This T cell receptor (beta chain) was sequenced in a study of a mutant IDH1 vaccine in newly diagnosed glioma. Study summary: Beforehand, treatment had been radiotherapy, temozolomide, or both; the majority received both.

Time point reported: week 11, during vaccination. Topical imiquimod accompanied each vaccine dose, which consisted of 300 ug of mutant IDH1 20-mer peptide. Study-level findings and limits: Among all patients, vaccine-induced immune responses occurred in about 93%.

Generated by immunoSEQ multiplex PCR, the TCRdb table keeps only in-frame clones and is missing some. The table records about 130,000 clones, around four fifths of them present only once. A single count supports this clone. The target antigen is unknown. The source is a man aged 35 to 55 with glioma. The source material was PBMCs, sampled from a glioma patient whose treatment included an IDH1 peptide vaccine.

The CDR3 bases are TGTGCCAGCAGCTGGAGGGGAAGTGCAGATACGCAGTATTTT. Translated, it gives CASSWRGSADTQYF. This chain links TRBV5-4 with TRBJ2-3; D may be TRBD2 (6 bases). V was pared by 3 bases and J by 4 bases, with 12 bases between. Germline V lookup: CDR1 SGHNT, CDR2 YYREEE (reference sequence). This CDR3 contains 14 residues.